This T cell receptor (beta chain) was obtained from a study of cytomegalovirus exposure and HLA in healthy donors. Study results and caveats: TRBV6-2, TRBV6-3 and some other V segments were excluded as indistinguishable. A later analysis found that most CMV-associated TCR beta chains appeared HLA-restricted. Earlier findings revealed that most TCR beta V segments proved productive either about 87% or about 30% of the time.

This clone was picked up one time. Its antigen remains unknown. PCR primers comprised 60 Vbeta and 13 Jbeta primers. This table comes from immunoSEQ multiplex PCR, and its TCRdb copy is limited to in-frame clones, with some not included. This table holds some 45,000 clones, around 72% found once. Per germline, CDR1 LNHDA and CDR2 SQIVND (reference sequence). Trimming removed 7 bases from V and 6 bases from J; junction bases left unmatched: 6. This CDR3 is 14 amino acids long. Sequencing was done on a sample of PBMCs. V usage is TRBV19 and J usage is TRBJ2-1; 10 bases are shared with TRBD2. The receptor's source is a woman in her twenties or thirties in good health and CMV-seronegative. CDR3 bases: TGTGCCAGTATGGGACTAGCGAAGATCAATGAGCAGTTCTTC. It encodes CASMGLAKINEQFF. The full variable domain, rest sourced from reference TRBV19 and TRBJ2-1, is DGGITQSPKYLFRKEGQNVTLSCEQNLNHDAMYWYRQDPGQGLRLIYYSQIVNDFQKGDIAEGYSVSREKKESFPLTVTSAQKNPTAFYLCASMGLAKINEQFFGPGTRLTVL.